The 20 T cell receptor beta chains presented below share a single source sample, sequenced in a study of Ad26.COV2.S vaccination and SARS-CoV-2 variants. Using immunoSEQ multiplex PCR, the repertoire was profiled, and TCRdb retains in-frame clones only, with some absent. Found here are more than 300,000 clones, around 89% of them singletons; the top ten hold under 6%. Treatment described: some 19 received Ad26.COV2.S at low or high dose, single or two shots; 5 received placebo; per-sample allocation not given. Samples came from day 63 after the first vaccine or placebo injection. The sequencing used peripheral blood, collected in a trial of Ad26.COV2.S vaccine versus placebo. These receptors came from a person aged 18-65 years who received the Ad26.COV2.S COVID-19 vaccine or a placebo.

This chain connects TRBV9 to TRBJ2-1; 9 nucleotides agree with TRBD1. V dropped 0 bases and J dropped 8; count of bases not matched to a gene: 9. Germline-derived CDR1 and CDR2 are SGDLS and YYNGEE. The length of the CDR3 is 16 residues. CDR3 sequence (DNA): TGTGCCAGCAGCGTAGAAGGGACAGGGTCCCCCCATGAGCAGTTCTTC. This translates into CASSVEGTGSPHEQFF.

The rearrangement joins TRBV11-2 to TRBJ2-7, with TRBD2 matching 7 bases. V was clipped by 5 bases and J by 0 bases; unmatched bases: 7. CDR3 length equals 15 residues. Germline CDR1 and CDR2: SGHAT and FQNNGV. The CDR3 loop reads CASSITSVPSYEQYF. As DNA, the CDR3 is TGTGCCAGCAGCATAACTAGCGTTCCCTCCTACGAGCAGTACTTC.

The chain links TRBV3-1 (or the pseudogene TRBV3-2) to TRBJ2-3; no clear D. Germline V gene lookup returns CDR1 LGHDT and CDR2 YNNKEL (reference sequence). The V and J ends lost 5 bases and 1 base respectively, with 19 bases between them. The CDR3 sequence is 17 residues long. The CDR3 nucleotides are TGTGCCAGCAGCACTCCTTACACCGCTACAGGCACAGATACGCAGTATTTT. Translation gives CASSTPYTATGTDTQYF.

The chain couples TRBV30 to TRBJ1-6; 8 nucleotides match TRBD1. Germline V gene data show CDR1 as GTSNPN and CDR2 as SVGIG (reference sequence). Trimming took 2 bases from V and 10 from J; bases not matched to a gene: 4. The length of the CDR3 is 13 residues. In DNA form, the CDR3 reads TGTGCCTGGAGTCGGGACAGGAACTCACCCCTCCACTTT. This translates into CAWSRDRNSPLHF.

This rearrangement joins TRBV30 to TRBJ1-2; D not certain. The CDR3 loop spans 15 amino acids. V shed 0 bases and J shed 2 bases, with 13 bases lying between them. CDR1 GTSNPN and CDR2 SVGIG come from the germline V gene (reference sequence). CDR3 region: CAWSVLSFRNYGYTF. DNA of the CDR3: TGTGCCTGGAGTGTATTGAGTTTTAGGAACTATGGCTACACCTTC.

This rearrangement joins TRBV5-8 to TRBJ2-1; a weak D match, TRBD1 (5 bases). Looked up from germline, CDR1 is SGHTS and CDR2 is YDEGEE. Between the trimmed V and J ends, which lost 4 bases and 1 base, there was a span of 12 bases. CDR3 length: 15 amino acids. This CDR3 is CASSRAGKSYNEQFF. In nucleotides, the CDR3 is TGTGCCAGCAGCCGAGCAGGGAAGTCCTACAATGAGCAGTTCTTC.

J is TRBJ2-2 and V is TRBV7-9, with D possibly matching TRBD1 (5 bases). The germline V gene has CDR1 SEHNR and CDR2 FQNEAQ (reference sequence). Trimming took 4 bases from V and 6 from J, leaving 15 bases between them. The CDR3 loop spans 15 amino acids. The CDR3 coding sequence is TGTGCCAGCAGCTCGGACATAATGGTGTCCGGGGAGCTGTTTTTT. Its translation: CASSSDIMVSGELFF.

The chain has TRBV3-1 (or the pseudogene TRBV3-2) and TRBJ2-5; unclear D gene. The CDR3 runs 15 residues. Germline loops: CDR1 LGHDT, CDR2 YNNKEL (reference sequence). The V and J ends lost 0 bases and 2 bases respectively, with 10 bases between them. CDR3 bases: TGTGCCAGCAGCCAAGATGGTACGGGTCAAGAGACCCAGTACTTC. Amino acid sequence: CASSQDGTGQETQYF.

This rearrangement joins TRBV19 to TRBJ2-7; a possible D gene is TRBD1 (5 bases). Germline values: CDR1 LNHDA, CDR2 SQIVND (reference sequence). This CDR3 contains 14 residues. V was cut by 1 base and J by 3 bases, with 10 bases left in between. The DNA of the CDR3 is TGTGCCAGTAGTATAGGGGGAAGGGGCTACGAGCAGTACTTC. Protein product: CASSIGGRGYEQYF.

This clone appeared a single time. One junction end disagrees with the germline gene, perhaps due to a read error. The chain joins TRBV23-1 to TRBJ2-1; maybe TRBD1 (6 bases). TRBV23-1 is an ORF for which the function is uncertain. This CDR3 is built from 11 residues. Here the CDR3 reads CASSHRDKKIF. The CDR3 DNA reads as TGCGCCAGCAGTCATAGGGACAAGAAAATCTTC.

V usage is TRBV7-9 and J usage is TRBJ2-2, with D hard to call. Per germline, CDR1 SEHNR and CDR2 FQNEAQ (reference sequence). The V end lost 5 bases, the J end lost 0 bases, and 7 bases lay between the germline ends. CDR3 length: 14 amino acids. This CDR3 is CASSHTANTGELFF. CDR3 sequence (DNA): TGTGCCAGCAGCCACACAGCGAACACCGGGGAGCTGTTTTTT. The variable domain in full, with the rest retrieved from reference TRBV7-9 and TRBJ2-2, is DTGVSQNPRHKITKRGQNVTFRCDPISEHNRLYWYRQTLGQGPEFLTYFQNEAQLEKSRLLSDRFSAERPKGSFSTLEIQRTEQGDSAMYLCASSHTANTGELFFGEGSRLTVL.

This rearrangement joins TRBV3-1 (or the pseudogene TRBV3-2) to TRBJ1-2, with D perhaps matching TRBD1 (6 bases). The germline CDR1 and CDR2 sequences are LGHDT and YNNKEL (reference sequence). V was trimmed by 3 bases and J by 4 bases, leaving 15 bases between them. The CDR3 extends over 15 amino acids. The CDR3 spells CASSQGGSISYGYTF. CDR3 nucleotides: TGTGCCAGCAGCCAGGGGGGCAGTATCTCCTATGGCTACACCTTC.

The V gene is TRBV7-2, the J gene TRBJ2-4, with D maybe TRBD1 (6 bases). The V gene lost 5 bases and the J gene lost 3 bases, with 20 bases spanning the gap. CDR1 SGHTA and CDR2 FQGNSA come from the germline V gene. CDR3 size: 17 residues. The CDR3 region is CASSIYDRSTGKNIQYF. CDR3 sequence (DNA): TGTGCCAGCAGCATATACGACAGGTCCACTGGCAAAAACATTCAGTACTTC.

This sequence joins TRBV24-1 and TRBJ2-1; TRBD2 agrees at 14 bases. Trimming removed 4 bases from V and 7 bases from J; junction bases left unmatched: 5. CDR3 length equals 16 residues. Germline V lookup: CDR1 KGHDR, CDR2 SFDVKD. CDR3 loop: CATSDRLAGGGNEQFF. As DNA, the CDR3 is TGTGCCACCAGTGACCGACTAGCGGGAGGGGGAAATGAGCAGTTCTTC.

The gene calls are TRBV5-1 and TRBJ2-2, with 10 nucleotides matching TRBD1. The CDR3 contains 15 residues. Per germline, CDR1 SGHRS and CDR2 YFSETQ. With V trimmed by 4 bases and J by 4 bases, 4 bases remained unmatched. CDR3 bases: TGCGCCAGCAGCAAGGGACAGGGGAGCACCGGGGAGCTGTTTTTT. It yields the protein CASSKGQGSTGELFF.

This chain uses TRBV2 with TRBJ2-7; the D is unclear. CDR1 is SNHLY, CDR2 FYNNEI, per germline. The CDR3 totals 11 residues. The ends were cut back, 6 bases at V and 5 bases at J, with 8 bases in the middle. CDR3 amino acids: CASRGRNEQYF. The CDR3 DNA follows: TGTGCCAGCAGGGGAAGGAACGAGCAGTACTTC.

This clone has a single count. V gene TRBV7-8 combines with J gene TRBJ2-1, with D possibly being TRBD2 (5 bases). The CDR3 spans 13 residues. The germline V gene has CDR1 SGHVS and CDR2 FQNEAQ. The V end was cut by 0 bases, the J end by 7 bases, with 7 bases between. CDR3 sequence reads: CASSLAGVNEQFF. CDR3 DNA: TGTGCCAGCAGCTTAGCCGGGGTGAATGAGCAGTTCTTC.

In this sample, this clone turned up once. The chain couples TRBV5-1 to TRBJ1-2; D not certain. The ends were cut back, 3 bases at V and 3 bases at J, with 9 bases in the middle. The CDR3 contains 13 residues. The germline CDR1 and CDR2 sequences are SGHRS and YFSETQ. The CDR3 sequence is CASSSDGYYGYTF. The DNA for the CDR3 is TGCGCCAGCAGCTCGGACGGGTACTATGGCTACACCTTC.

J is TRBJ1-5 and V is TRBV5-6, with TRBD1 matching 8 bases. There are 16 residues in the CDR3. Germline lookup yields CDR1 SGHDT and CDR2 YYEEEE. V trimming: 0 bases; J trimming: 2 bases; junction bases outside the gene matches: 4. Written as DNA, the CDR3 is TGTGCCAGCAGCTTGGGGACAGGGATAGGCAATCAGCCCCAGCATTTT. It translates to CASSLGTGIGNQPQHF.

The V gene is TRBV2, the J gene TRBJ2-7; D perhaps matches TRBD1 (5 bases). V gave up 8 bases and J gave up 4 bases, with 12 bases separating them. The CDR3 totals 12 residues. CDR1 is SNHLY, CDR2 FYNNEI, per germline. The CDR3 DNA reads as TGTGCCAGCGGACAAGCAGGTTACGAGCAGTACTTC. Translating gives CASGQAGYEQYF.